This T cell receptor (beta chain) was documented in a study of T cell repertoires in cytomegalovirus infection. This clonotype has a single count. Its matching antigen is unknown. TCRdb passed the reads through MiXCR, listing each CDR3 protein once. The sample lists some 800,000 distinct CDR3 sequences; just under 30% were seen once. J was trimmed by 3 bases and V by 0 bases; bases with no gene match: 17. CDR3 length: 20 amino acids. Germline V gives CDR1 LGHDT, CDR2 YNNKEL (reference sequence). The TCR was taken from a human donor in good health (CMV status not recorded). Some clones in this sample may be carry-over from other donors' samples. The rearrangement joins TRBV3-1 to TRBJ1-2; 9 positions agree with TRBD1. Sequencing used cultured CD8+ T cells from PBMCs, obtained from culture after CMV antigen stimulation. CDR3 nucleotides: TGTGCCAGCAGCCAAGATCACCTAGGGACAGGGAGAGGGTCGGACTATGGCTACACCTTC. It yields the protein CASSQDHLGTGRGSDYGYTF.